Listed here is a single T cell receptor beta chain. The data were obtained in a study of blood T cells in healthy people across ages. It was with a sample-barcoded 5' primer and a J-beta primer mix that a second PCR of roughly 7 to 12 cycles was run. TCRdb reprocessed the 5' RACE reads via MiXCR and lists one record per CDR3 protein. The sample has about 970,000 distinct CDR3 sequences; approximately 50% are singletons. Sequenced input: blood. The TCR comes from a woman aged 60-70 years in good health.

The chain's CDR3 is CASSYSPVFGGEKLFF. Written as DNA, the CDR3 is TGTGCCAGCAGCTACTCCCCGGTATTCGGGGGTGAAAAACTGTTTTTT. J is TRBJ1-4 and V is TRBV11-2; maybe TRBD1 (5 bases). The length of the CDR3 is 16 residues. Trimming shortened V by 4 bases and J by 7 bases, and 19 bases separated the two germline ends. The V gene's germline CDR1 is SGHAT and CDR2 FQNNGV.